This TCR beta chain was captured by sequencing in a study of immunodeficiency (dated by TCRdb to between 2018 and 2020). Notes on the research overall: To search for oligoclonality and VDJ recombination defects, the researchers carried out a repertoire analysis.

Notes on this clone: Its binding antigen is unknown. No base-level quality is on record; no much larger clone is a single base apart.

Patients showed reduced numbers of naive CD4 T cells and, even more so, naive CD8 T cells, along with expanded effector memory subpopulations. Before TCR sequencing, CD3+CD4+ T cells were sorted out of fresh PBMCs. Results and caveats for the whole study, not just this receptor: Between patients and controls, productive entropy and V-J pairing of CD4+ T cells looked similar. Based on top-100 and total clonotype frequencies, severe oligoclonality was found in patient CD8+ T cells but not in patient CD4+ T cells. In the entropy comparisons of patients versus healthy controls, patients were shown as n=3 (open circles), and an effect on thymic development was only suggested as possible.

After extraction using the QIAamp DNA Blood Mini Kit, genomic DNA was sent off for immunoSEQ repertoire analysis. Multiplex PCR was used to amplify CDR3 regions from a standard amount of genomic DNA template. The PCR products underwent sequencing on an Illumina platform. The authors' analysis ran thus. Sequences were aligned to a reference, with V, D and J gene definitions taken from IMGT. A nearest-neighbor clustering algorithm merged closely related sequences to remove PCR and sequencing errors. V, D and J usage was examined in productive unique and total sequences using ImmunoSEQ Analyzer tools along with R version 3.6.1. The source is immuneACCESS, and TCRdb retained only in-frame sequences with V and J called. Part of the clones is not carried over; for the studies checked, unresolved V genes explain less than half of this, and the remainder is unexplained. V, J and clone size derive from that table, while D and trimming were established from the DNA sequence. The sample profile shows 2,000 to 3,000 clones; 88% of them were found once. The ten biggest clones cover 6.5% to 8.5% of the sample.

The germline V gene sets CDR1 to MDHEN and CDR2 to SYDVKM. Reading from cysteine to phenylalanine, the CDR3 counts 16 amino acids. The CDR3 DNA has 48 bases and is translated from base 1. The junction carries 12 bases between V and J, which are trimmed by 6 bases and 0 bases respectively. Recombination linked TRBV28 to TRBJ2-6; the D gene is not confidently resolved. The specimen was CD4+ T cells from blood. The TCR was taken from a girl aged 10 to 17 with POLD1 deficiency. For the CDR3, the sequence is CASSWGWGSGANVLTF. The DNA sequence follows: TGTGCCAGCAGCTGGGGATGGGGCTCTGGGGCCAACGTCCTGACTTTC.